These 9 T cell receptor beta chains originate from one sample sequenced in a study of shared clonotypes between healthy human individuals. Sequencing used immunoSEQ multiplex PCR; TCRdb keeps in-frame clones, though not all of them. The table includes about 2 million clones, about 95% detected once. Naive CD8 populations comprised CD45RO-negative cells positively selected for CCR7, excluding terminally differentiated effector memory CD45RA+ cells. The sequenced sample consisted of naive CD8+ T cells sorted from blood. The receptors were gathered from a man younger than 35 in good health.

This clone was seen only once. The V and J genes are TRBV11-2 and TRBJ1-2; no reliable D call. The CDR3 is made up of 13 amino acids. Trimming stripped 3 bases from V and 4 bases from J, with 9 bases between. Germline CDR1 is SGHAT and CDR2 is FQNNGV. CDR3 region: CASSFTTAYGYTF. CDR3 DNA: TGTGCCAGCAGCTTCACAACCGCCTATGGCTACACCTTC.

This sequence joins TRBV6-5 and TRBJ1-5; D not certain. The CDR3 is 13 amino acids. CDR1 is MNHEY, CDR2 SVGAGI, per germline. Trimming removed 5 bases at V and 5 bases at J, with 10 bases between. The CDR3 loop is CASSLGLDQPQHF. The CDR3 nucleotides read TGTGCCAGCAGTCTGGGGTTGGATCAGCCCCAGCATTTT.

This clone has a single count. The rearrangement links TRBV6-1 to TRBJ2-7, with 7 bases that match TRBD2. Germline lookup yields CDR1 MNHNS and CDR2 SASEGT. The CDR3 spans 15 residues. V shed 7 bases and J 2 bases; nucleotides not matched to a gene: 11. The CDR3 DNA is TGTGCCAGCACCGACAGACTAGCAAGGACCTACGAGCAGTACTTC. It specifies CASTDRLARTYEQYF.

This chain connects TRBV28 to TRBJ2-7; no reliable D call. Trimming left V 3 bases short and J 3 bases short, with 15 bases between. CDR3 size: 15 residues. CDR1 is MDHEN and CDR2 is SYDVKM in the germline V gene. CDR3 bases: TGTGCCAGCAGTTTTCCTCTCGGAGTAAGCTACGAGCAGTACTTC. Translated: CASSFPLGVSYEQYF.

The chain joins TRBV4-1 to TRBJ2-1; the D gene is possibly TRBD2 (6 bases). The V gene lost 1 base and the J gene lost 4 bases, with 11 bases spanning the gap. The CDR3 has 15 amino acids. Germline-derived CDR1 and CDR2 are MGHRA and YSYEKL. CDR3 in DNA: TGCGCCAGCAGCCAAGCGGGGGTGGGGTACAATGAGCAGTTCTTC. Its protein product is CASSQAGVGYNEQFF.

J is TRBJ2-7 and V is TRBV7-9; 7 bases are shared with TRBD1. The CDR3 length is 11 residues. Unmatched junction bases numbered 6, after V lost 3 bases and J lost 13 bases. Per the germline V gene, CDR1 is SEHNR and CDR2 is FQNEAQ (reference sequence). The CDR3 DNA reads TGTGCCAGCAGCTTCGAGGGGGCGAAATACTTC. Translation gives CASSFEGAKYF.

CDR3 sequence: CASSSGGLTDTQYF. CDR3 sequence (DNA): TGTGCCAGCAGTAGCGGGGGACTCACAGATACGCAGTATTTT. The rearrangement uses TRBV27 and TRBJ2-3, with 8 bases that match TRBD2. The CDR3 length is 14 residues. Trimming took 5 bases from V and 2 from J; bases not matched to a gene: 3. The germline gives CDR1 MNHEY, CDR2 SMNVEV (reference sequence).

The V gene is TRBV7-9, the J gene TRBJ1-6; D possibly corresponds to TRBD1 (6 bases). V lost 1 base, J lost 3 bases, and 19 bases lay in between. The CDR3 covers 19 residues. The germline V gene encodes CDR1 SEHNR and CDR2 FQNEAQ (reference sequence). CDR3 in DNA: TGTGCCAGCAGCTTAGACTTGGCGACAGGCTCGGGCTATAATTCACCCCTCCACTTT. Its protein is CASSLDLATGSGYNSPLHF.

The genes are TRBV19 and TRBJ1-1, with 8 positions matching TRBD1. The junction had 2 bases not matched to a gene; V was cut back by 8 bases and J by 3 bases. The CDR3 has 12 residues. CDR1 is LNHDA, CDR2 SQIVND, per germline (reference sequence). CDR3 amino acids: CASLQGDTEAFF. In nucleotides, the CDR3 is TGTGCCAGTCTACAGGGGGACACTGAAGCTTTCTTT.